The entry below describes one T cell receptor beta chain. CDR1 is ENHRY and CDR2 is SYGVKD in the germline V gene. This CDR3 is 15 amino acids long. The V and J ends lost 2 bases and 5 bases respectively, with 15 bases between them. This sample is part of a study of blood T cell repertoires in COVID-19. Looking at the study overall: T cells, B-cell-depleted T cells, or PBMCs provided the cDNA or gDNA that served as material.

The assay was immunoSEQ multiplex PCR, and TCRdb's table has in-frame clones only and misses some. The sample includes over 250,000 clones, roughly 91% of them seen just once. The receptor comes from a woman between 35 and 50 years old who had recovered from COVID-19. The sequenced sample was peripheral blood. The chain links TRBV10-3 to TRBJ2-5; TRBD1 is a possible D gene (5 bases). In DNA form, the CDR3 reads TGTGCCATCAGTGAGGGGGCCACCCGCTGGGAGACCCAGTACTTC. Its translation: CAISEGATRWETQYF.